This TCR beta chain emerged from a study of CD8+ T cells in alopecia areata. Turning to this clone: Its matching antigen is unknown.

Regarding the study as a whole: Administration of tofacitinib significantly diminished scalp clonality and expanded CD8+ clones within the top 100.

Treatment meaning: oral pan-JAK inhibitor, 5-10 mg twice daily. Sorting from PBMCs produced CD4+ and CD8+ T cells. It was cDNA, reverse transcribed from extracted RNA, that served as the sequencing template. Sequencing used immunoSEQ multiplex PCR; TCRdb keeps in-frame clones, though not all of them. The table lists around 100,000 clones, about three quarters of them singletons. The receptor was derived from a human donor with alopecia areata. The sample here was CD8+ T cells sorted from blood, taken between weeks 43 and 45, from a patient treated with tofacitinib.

The CDR3 reads CASSFRTSGAVGELFF. CDR3 nucleotides: TGTGCCAGCAGCTTCCGGACTAGCGGGGCTGTCGGGGAGCTGTTTTTT. The genes are TRBV9 and TRBJ2-2; 12 bases map to TRBD2. The ends lost 4 bases at V and 7 bases at J; junction bases unmatched: 8. This CDR3 region has 16 residues. CDR1 and CDR2 from the germline V gene are SGDLS and YYNGEE.